The 24 T cell receptor beta chains given below trace back to one sample, sequenced in a study of tumor and adjacent non-tumor tissue in lung cancer. This sample's RNA came from whole unsorted tissue. The library came from three nested PCR rounds adapted from ARM-PCR protocols. From the multiplex PCR reads, TCRdb called clonotypes with MiXCR, one entry per CDR3 protein. The table records approximately 90,000 distinct CDR3 sequences, around three fifths of them present only once. Source material: lung tumor tissue. These TCRs come from a man between 65 and 79 years old with non-small cell lung cancer.

As for this clonotype: At one end the junction does not follow the germline gene, possibly because of a read error. The rearrangement links TRBV11-1 to TRBJ2-5; 9 bases fit TRBD1. The CDR3 totals 15 residues. Germline lookup yields CDR1 SGHAT and CDR2 FQDESV (reference sequence). The chain's CDR3 is CANSLRDRVFETQYF. CDR3 sequence (DNA): TGTGCCAACAGCCTCAGGGACAGGGTTTTTGAGACCCAGTACTTC.

This clonotype was seen only a few times. A clone one base away is much larger, so this may be a read error. The V and J genes are TRBV10-2 and TRBJ2-3, with D possibly TRBD1 on 5 matching bases. The CDR3 length is 15 residues. Germline V gene data show CDR1 as WSHSY and CDR2 as SAAADI. The V end was cut by 5 bases, the J end by 2 bases, with 14 bases between. The CDR3 protein is CASSNTGRATDTQYF. The CDR3, as DNA: TGCGCCAGCAGTAACACTGGCAGGGCCACAGATACGCAGTATTTT.

V is TRBV29-1 and J is TRBJ2-2, with D maybe TRBD2 (5 bases). The germline CDR1 and CDR2 sequences are SQVTM and ANQGSEA. V was cut by 2 bases and J by 15 bases, with 22 bases left in between. This CDR3 comprises 14 residues. The CDR3 nucleotides are TGCAGCGTTGAACCGCAGAGAAACACCGGGAAGTTGTTTTTT. Its translation is CSVEPQRNTGKLFF.

This clonotype was detected once. The rearrangement joins TRBV7-8 to TRBJ2-1; 12 nucleotides line up with TRBD2. Trimming took 2 bases from V and 3 from J; bases not matched to a gene: 5. Germline CDR1 is SGHVS and CDR2 is FQNEAQ. The CDR3 extends over 17 amino acids. The chain's CDR3 is CASSLTKTSGSYNEQFF. In DNA form, the CDR3 reads TGTGCCAGCAGCTTAACGAAGACTAGCGGGAGCTACAATGAGCAGTTCTTC.

A note on this clonotype: Germline is not matched at one junction end, which may reflect a read error. The V gene is TRBV12-3 or TRBV12-4, the J gene TRBJ1-5, with a possible D match to TRBD1 (6 bases). This CDR3 has 14 amino acids. CDR3 protein: CASTLRSGGQPEHF. In DNA form, the CDR3 reads TGTGCCAGCACCCTTCGCTCGGGGGGGCAGCCCGAGCATTTC.

This clonotype was picked up a small number of times. The rearrangement uses TRBV28 and TRBJ2-1, with a tentative D call TRBD1 (6 bases). Trimming pared 4 bases from V and 9 bases from J, leaving 19 bases between. The CDR3 has 15 residues. Looked up from germline, CDR1 is MDHEN and CDR2 is SYDVKM. The CDR3 sequence is CASSSQTDRLSEQFF. CDR3 coding DNA: TGTGCCAGCAGTTCACAAACCGACAGGTTGAGTGAGCAGTTCTTC.

The rearrangement links TRBV6-6 to TRBJ2-7, with TRBD1 matching over 8 bases. Germline V gene sequence: CDR1 MNHNY, CDR2 SVGAGI (reference sequence). CDR3 size: 16 residues. The J segment lost 1 base and the V segment lost 2 bases, leaving 7 bases of the junction unmatched. DNA of the CDR3: TGTGCCAGCAGTTACGGGACAGGAGTCGGGTCCTACGAGCAGTACTTC. Translated, it gives CASSYGTGVGSYEQYF.

Comment on this clonotype: A read error may be the cause here, since a much bigger clone is one base away. The chain recombines TRBV28 with TRBJ2-5; no firm D call. The CDR3 is 11 residues long. CDR1 is MDHEN, CDR2 SYDVKM, per germline. CDR3 sequence: CTSAIRETQYF. CDR3 coding DNA: TGTACCAGCGCTATCCGGGAGACCCAGTACTTC.

The table lists this clonotype with many counts. The rearrangement joins TRBV10-2 to TRBJ2-1, with 8 nucleotides matching TRBD2. This CDR3 region has 17 residues. With V trimmed by 4 bases and J by 7 bases, 15 bases remained unmatched. The germline V gene has CDR1 WSHSY and CDR2 SAAADI. CDR3 sequence reads: CASSGGGGGHKINEQFF. CDR3 nucleotides: TGCGCCAGCAGTGGGGGCGGCGGGGGGCATAAGATAAATGAGCAGTTCTTC.

This clonotype appeared many times. The chain carries TRBV28 and TRBJ2-3; no clear D. Germline assignment: CDR1 MDHEN and CDR2 SYDVKM. The CDR3 length is 12 residues. V was pared by 5 bases and J by 5 bases, with 8 bases between. Here the CDR3 DNA reads TGTGCCAGCAGTGAACAGAAAGATACGCAGTATTTT. It codes for CASSEQKDTQYF.

Only a few counts were recorded for this clonotype. This clone may be a read error of a much larger clone one base away. CDR3 residues: CAISESRTGANF. As DNA, the CDR3 is TGTGCCATCAGTGAGTCGAGGACAGGGGCCAACTTC. The rearrangement joins TRBV10-3 to TRBJ2-7; TRBD1 agrees at 9 bases. Germline assignment: CDR1 ENHRY and CDR2 SYGVKD. This CDR3 is 12 amino acids long.

This clonotype was seen only a few times. This may come from a read error, since a much larger clone is one base off. The CDR3 sequence: CASGQSGRGRSYEQYF. CDR3 sequence (DNA): TGTGCCAGCGGCCAGTCCGGGAGGGGGCGATCCTACGAGCAGTACTTC. The gene calls are TRBV14 and TRBJ2-7; D is possibly TRBD2 (8 bases). CDR1 is SGHDN and CDR2 is FVKESK in the germline V gene. The CDR3 spans 16 residues.

With regard to this clonotype: This clone may be a read error of a much larger clone one base away. The rearrangement joins TRBV20-1 to TRBJ2-2, with 10 bases identical to TRBD1. Germline assignment: CDR1 DFQATT and CDR2 SNEGSKA (reference sequence). After removal of 3 bases from V and 7 bases from J, the junction contained 8 bases not matched to a gene. This CDR3 is 15 amino acids long. The CDR3: CSASRTGGWLGELFF. Written as DNA, the CDR3 is TGCAGTGCTAGTAGGACAGGGGGTTGGCTCGGGGAGCTGTTTTTT.

About this clonotype itself: It may be a read error: a sequence one base away is much more abundant. This chain joins TRBV5-1 and TRBJ1-1; no reliable D call. V was pared by 3 bases and J by 7 bases, with 13 bases between. The CDR3 sequence is 13 residues long. Germline lookup yields CDR1 SGHRS and CDR2 YFSETQ. The CDR3 DNA reads as TGCGCCAGCAGCTCGGGTCAGGAGGGTGAAGCTTTCTTT. The encoded protein is CASSSGQEGEAFF.

This clonotype has just a few counts. The chain joins TRBV28 to TRBJ1-2, with D possibly matching TRBD1 (5 bases). The CDR3 contains 13 residues. Germline loops: CDR1 MDHEN, CDR2 SYDVKM. The germline V and J ends were trimmed by 6 bases and 1 base, with 9 bases remaining between them. The CDR3 bases are TGTGCCAGCAGACGACAGTTTAACTATGGCTACACCTTC. It codes for CASRRQFNYGYTF.

Comment on this clonotype: A much more abundant neighbour one base away suggests this may be a read error. The V and J genes are TRBV5-5 and TRBJ2-4; D is tentatively TRBD1 or TRBD2 (5 bases each). The germline V gene has CDR1 SGHKS and CDR2 YYEKEE (reference sequence). The CDR3 is made up of 15 amino acids. For the CDR3, the DNA is TGTACCAGCAGCCCGAGGGCTGAGGGGTCCAACATTCAGTACTTC. Its protein product is CTSSPRAEGSNIQYF.

The chain uses TRBV28 and TRBJ2-1; D remains unclear. V was cut by 3 bases and J by 4 bases, with 4 bases left in between. This CDR3 region has 12 residues. The germline V gene encodes CDR1 MDHEN and CDR2 SYDVKM. In DNA form, the CDR3 reads TGTGCCAGCAGTTTGCCTTACAATGAGCAGTTCTTC. Its translation is CASSLPYNEQFF. Filled out from reference TRBV28 and TRBJ2-1, the complete variable domain reads DVKVTQSSRYLVKRTGEKVFLECVQDMDHENMFWYRQDPGLGLRLIYFSYDVKMKEKGDIPEGYSVSREKKERFSLILESASTNQTSMYLCASSLPYNEQFFGPGTRLTVL.

On this clonotype itself: Just one base apart from a much larger clone, this may be a read error. The chain combines TRBV5-1 with TRBJ1-2; 9 bases line up with TRBD1. Germline-derived CDR1 and CDR2 are SGHRS and YFSETQ. This CDR3 is built from 15 residues. The junction had 8 bases not matched to a gene; V was cut back by 6 bases and J by 2 bases. This CDR3 is CASNFGQGRNYGYTF. Written as DNA, the CDR3 is TGCGCCAGCAACTTCGGACAGGGGAGGAACTATGGCTACACCTTC.

Points on this clonotype: Germline is not matched at one junction end, which may reflect a read error. The J gene is TRBJ2-5, the V gene TRBV6-6; weak D call: TRBD2 (6 bases). The CDR3 contains 15 residues. The V gene's germline CDR1 is MNHNY and CDR2 SVGAGI (reference sequence). The DNA for the CDR3 is TGTGCAAGCAGCCACGCGAAGGGGCGGGGTGAGACCCAGTACTTC. This sequence encodes CASSHAKGRGETQYF.

The genes are TRBV6-1 and TRBJ1-5, with D perhaps matching TRBD1 (6 bases). Germline CDR1 reads MNHNS; CDR2 reads SASEGT. The V gene lost 7 bases and the J gene lost 2 bases, with 15 bases spanning the gap. This CDR3 is built from 15 residues. The CDR3 loop reads CASIAGTRCNQPQHF. CDR3 bases: TGTGCCAGCATCGCCGGGACAAGGTGCAATCAGCCCCAGCATTTT.

Only one count was recorded for this clonotype. The junction departs from the called germline gene at one end, perhaps through a read error. The chain recombines TRBV6-1 with TRBJ1-6, with D uncertain. This CDR3 is 13 amino acids long. From germline, CDR1 is MNHNS and CDR2 SASEGT. Here the CDR3 DNA reads TGTGCCGGCAGTGTTGCGGGTGGATCACCCCTCCACTTT. Translating gives CAGSVAGGSPLHF.

About this clonotype: No conserved phenylalanine or tryptophan is present at the end of the CDR3, so a read error is the likely explanation. The rearrangement uses TRBV20-1 and TRBJ2-7; D is possibly TRBD1 (5 bases). Trimming shortened V by 3 bases and J by 0 bases, and 15 bases separated the two germline ends. Germline V gene sequence: CDR1 DFQATT, CDR2 SNEGSKA (reference sequence). The CDR3 consists of 15 residues. The CDR3 loop reads CSASDARGISYEQYL. The CDR3 nucleotides are TGCAGTGCTAGTGATGCAAGGGGAATCTCCTACGAGCAGTACTTA.

As concerns this clonotype: Likely a read error: the CDR3 ends without its conserved phenylalanine or tryptophan. The CDR3 loop is CASSLRTSGSHEQYL. CDR3 nucleotides: TGTGCCAGCAGCCTTAGGACTAGCGGGAGCCACGAGCAGTACCTC. This chain uses TRBV11-2 with TRBJ2-7; the match to TRBD2 covers 13 bases. Per germline, CDR1 SGHAT and CDR2 FQNNGV. V lost 5 bases and J lost 5; bases outside the gene matches: 6. The CDR3 has 15 amino acids.

The sample holds a few counts of this clonotype. A much larger clone lies one base from this, so it may be a read error. Written as DNA, the CDR3 is TGTGCCATCAGGCCCGGGACAGGGGGGGGCGAGCATTACTTC. Protein: CAIRPGTGGGEHYF. The V and J genes are TRBV10-3 and TRBJ2-7, with 11 bases aligning to TRBD1. The CDR3 contains 14 residues. Germline V gene lookup returns CDR1 ENHRY and CDR2 SYGVKD.